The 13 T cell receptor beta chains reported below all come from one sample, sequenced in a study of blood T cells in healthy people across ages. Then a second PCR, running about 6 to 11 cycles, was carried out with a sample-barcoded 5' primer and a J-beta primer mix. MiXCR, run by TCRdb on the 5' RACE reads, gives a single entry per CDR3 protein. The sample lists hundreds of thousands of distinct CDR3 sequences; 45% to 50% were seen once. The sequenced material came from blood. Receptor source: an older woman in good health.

The CDR3, as DNA: TGTGCCATCAGTGGTAGCGGGAGAGGGAGCTCCTACGAGCAGTACTTC. Residues: CAISGSGRGSSYEQYF. V is TRBV10-3 and J is TRBJ2-7; 9 positions match TRBD2. V lost 4 bases to trimming and J lost 0 bases; unmatched junction nucleotides: 7. The CDR3 consists of 16 residues. The germline gives CDR1 ENHRY, CDR2 SYGVKD.

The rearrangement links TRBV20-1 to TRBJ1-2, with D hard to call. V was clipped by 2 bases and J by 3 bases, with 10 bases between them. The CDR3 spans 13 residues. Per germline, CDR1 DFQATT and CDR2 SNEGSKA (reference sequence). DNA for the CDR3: TGCAGTGCTAGACCCCCACTGCACTATGGCTACACCTTC. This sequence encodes CSARPPLHYGYTF.

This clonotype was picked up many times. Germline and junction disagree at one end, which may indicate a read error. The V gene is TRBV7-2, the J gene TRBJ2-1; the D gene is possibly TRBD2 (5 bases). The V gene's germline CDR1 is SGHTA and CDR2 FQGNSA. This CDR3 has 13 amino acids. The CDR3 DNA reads TGTGCCAGCAGCGTAGCGCACAGCAATGAGCAGTTCTTC. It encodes CASSVAHSNEQFF.

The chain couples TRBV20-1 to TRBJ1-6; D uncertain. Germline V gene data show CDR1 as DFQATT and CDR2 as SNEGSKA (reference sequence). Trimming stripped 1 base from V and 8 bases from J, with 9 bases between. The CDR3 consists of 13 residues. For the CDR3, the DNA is TGCAGTGCTAGAGCCGATTTGGATTCACCCCTCCACTTT. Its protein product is CSARADLDSPLHF.

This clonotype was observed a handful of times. CDR3 DNA sequence: TGTGCCAGCAGCCTTGTAGCTGGCCCAAAGAGCTCCTACGAGCAGTACTTC. As protein: CASSLVAGPKSSYEQYF. The chain combines TRBV7-9 with TRBJ2-7; no definite D call. This CDR3 spans 17 amino acids. The germline CDR1 and CDR2 sequences are SEHNR and FQNEAQ (reference sequence). V dropped 5 bases and J dropped 0 bases, with 20 bases sitting between them.

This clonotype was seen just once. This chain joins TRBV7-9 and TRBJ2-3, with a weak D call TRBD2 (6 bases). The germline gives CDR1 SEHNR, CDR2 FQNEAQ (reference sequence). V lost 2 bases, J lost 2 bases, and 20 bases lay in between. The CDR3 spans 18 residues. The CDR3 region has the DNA TGTGCCAGCAGCTTATCCTTAGGAGGTGGCGGGGCCACAGATACGCAGTATTTT. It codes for CASSLSLGGGGATDTQYF.

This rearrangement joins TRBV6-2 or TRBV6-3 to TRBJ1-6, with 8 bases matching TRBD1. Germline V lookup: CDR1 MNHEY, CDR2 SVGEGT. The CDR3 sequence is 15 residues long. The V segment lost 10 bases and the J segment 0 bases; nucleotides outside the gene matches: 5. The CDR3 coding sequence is TGTGCCATCGGACAGGGCAGCTCCTATAATTCACCCCTCCACTTT. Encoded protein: CAIGQGSSYNSPLHF.

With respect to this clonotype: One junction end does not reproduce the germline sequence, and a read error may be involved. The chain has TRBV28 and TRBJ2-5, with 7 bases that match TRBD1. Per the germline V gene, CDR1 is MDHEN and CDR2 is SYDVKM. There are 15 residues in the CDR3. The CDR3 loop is CASSPRGQNQGTQYF. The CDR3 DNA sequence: TGTGCCAGCAGTCCTAGGGGACAGAACCAAGGGACCCAGTACTTC.

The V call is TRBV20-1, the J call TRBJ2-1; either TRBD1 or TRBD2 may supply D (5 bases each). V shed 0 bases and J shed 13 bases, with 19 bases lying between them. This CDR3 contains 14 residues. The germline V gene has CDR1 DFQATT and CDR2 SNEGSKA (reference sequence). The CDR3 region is CSARDRGMGETQFF. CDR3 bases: TGCAGTGCTAGAGATCGAGGGATGGGGGAGACCCAGTTCTTC.

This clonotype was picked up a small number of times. CDR3 DNA sequence: TGTGCCAGCAGCTTTCTACCTAGCGGGAGGGATACGCAGTATTTT. It translates to CASSFLPSGRDTQYF. The chain combines TRBV7-2 with TRBJ2-3; 11 positions match TRBD2. Germline trimming cut 3 bases from V and 6 bases from J; bases unmatched to any gene: 5. Germline V gene sequence: CDR1 SGHTA, CDR2 FQGNSA. The CDR3 is 15 residues long. Together with reference TRBV7-2 and TRBJ2-3, the CDR3 gives the full variable domain: GAGVSQSPSNKVTEKGKDVELRCDPISGHTALYWYRQSLGQGLEFLIYFQGNSAPDKSGLPSDRFSAERTGGSVSTLTIQRTQQEDSAVYLCASSFLPSGRDTQYFGPGTRLTVL.

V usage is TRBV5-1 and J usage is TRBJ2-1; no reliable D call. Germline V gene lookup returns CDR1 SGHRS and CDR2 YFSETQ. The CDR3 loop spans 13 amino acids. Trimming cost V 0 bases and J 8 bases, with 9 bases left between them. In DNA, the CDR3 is TGCGCCAGCAGCTTGGTAATAGGCGATGAGCAGTTCTTC. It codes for CASSLVIGDEQFF.

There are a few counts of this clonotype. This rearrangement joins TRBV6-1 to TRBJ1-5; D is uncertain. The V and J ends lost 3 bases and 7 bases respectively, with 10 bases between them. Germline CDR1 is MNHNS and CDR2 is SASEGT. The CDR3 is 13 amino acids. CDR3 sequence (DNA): TGTGCCAGCAGTGACAGTTTCAGCCAGCCCCAGCATTTT. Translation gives CASSDSFSQPQHF.

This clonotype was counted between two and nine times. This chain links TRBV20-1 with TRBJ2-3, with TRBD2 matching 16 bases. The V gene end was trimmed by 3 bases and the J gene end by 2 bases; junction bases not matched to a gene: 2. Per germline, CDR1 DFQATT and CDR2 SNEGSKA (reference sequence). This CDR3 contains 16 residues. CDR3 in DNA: TGCAGTGCTAGTGGGACTAGCGGGAGGGCCACAGATACGCAGTATTTT. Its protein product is CSASGTSGRATDTQYF.